Following are 22 T cell receptor beta chains from one sample sequenced in a study of CD4 T cells in relation to SARS-CoV-2 and coronaviruses. The data were produced by immunoSEQ multiplex PCR, yet TCRdb's version contains in-frame clones alone and is incomplete. The repertoire holds approximately 25,000 clones, with about 70% as singletons. CD4+ T cells from unexposed donors were obtained before the COVID-19 pandemic (2011-2018). Isolation of CD4+ T cells took place after less than twelve days in culture. These receptors have no identified antigens. Sequencing was carried out using CD4+ T cells from PBMCs, cultured in vitro. These receptors were taken from a human donor in good health.

This clone is labeled as medium-sized. The V call is TRBV7-9, the J call TRBJ1-1, with a possible D match to TRBD1 (5 bases). The ends were cut back, 3 bases at V and 4 bases at J, with 9 bases in the middle. This CDR3 is built from 13 residues. Germline-derived CDR1 and CDR2 are SEHNR and FQNEAQ (reference sequence). This CDR3 is CASSLGGSTEAFF. The CDR3, as DNA: TGTGCCAGCAGCTTGGGGGGATCCACTGAAGCTTTCTTT. Supplemented by reference TRBV7-9 and TRBJ1-1, the full variable domain reads DTGVSQNPRHKITKRGQNVTFRCDPISEHNRLYWYRQTLGQGPEFLTYFQNEAQLEKSRLLSDRFSAERPKGSFSTLEIQRTEQGDSAMYLCASSLGGSTEAFFGQGTRLTVV.

This chain joins TRBV6-5 and TRBJ1-1, with 8 nucleotides matching TRBD1. Trimming took 6 bases from V and 2 from J; bases not matched to a gene: 8. The CDR3 totals 15 residues. The germline V gene has CDR1 MNHEY and CDR2 SVGAGI. The CDR3 coding sequence is TGTGCCAGCAGGGTACAGGGGGGGGACAACACTGAAGCTTTCTTT. Protein sequence: CASRVQGGDNTEAFF.

The chain has TRBV19 and TRBJ2-2, with TRBD2 as a possible D gene (5 bases). Trimming stripped 3 bases from V and 7 bases from J, with 15 bases between. The CDR3 has 15 residues. The V gene's germline CDR1 is LNHDA and CDR2 SQIVND (reference sequence). In DNA form, the CDR3 reads TGTGCCAGTAGTATGTCCCTAGCTTTGAGCGGGGAGCTGTTTTTT. It translates to CASSMSLALSGELFF.

The V call is TRBV14, the J call TRBJ1-1, with 7 bases aligning to TRBD1. Germline loops: CDR1 SGHDN, CDR2 FVKESK. V lost 4 bases to trimming and J lost 4 bases; unmatched junction nucleotides: 9. The CDR3 covers 15 residues. This chain's CDR3 is CASSLTGAGGTEAFF. The CDR3 nucleotides read TGTGCCAGCAGCCTAACAGGGGCGGGAGGCACTGAAGCTTTCTTT. The full variable domain, rest sourced from reference TRBV14 and TRBJ1-1, is EAGVTQFPSHSVIEKGQTVTLRCDPISGHDNLYWYRRVMGKEIKFLLHFVKESKQDESGMPNNRFLAERTGGTYSTLKVQPAELEDSGVYFCASSLTGAGGTEAFFGQGTRLTVV.

This clone was seen only once. The chain combines TRBV5-1 with TRBJ2-1; 7 bases are shared with TRBD2. The length of the CDR3 is 15 residues. CDR1 and CDR2 (germline): SGHRS, YFSETQ. The J segment lost 4 bases and the V segment lost 0 bases, leaving 4 bases of the junction unmatched. The CDR3 DNA is TGCGCCAGCAGCTTGGGAGGCGGGGGTTACAATGAGCAGTTCTTC. This codes for CASSLGGGGYNEQFF.

This sequence joins TRBV19 and TRBJ2-6; D might be TRBD1 (6 bases). V shed 6 bases and J shed 0 bases, with 15 bases lying between them. The CDR3 sequence is 17 residues long. The germline CDR1 and CDR2 sequences are LNHDA and SQIVND (reference sequence). The CDR3 reads CASSWDTSSSGANVLTF. For the CDR3, the DNA is TGTGCCAGTAGCTGGGACACCTCAAGCTCTGGGGCCAACGTCCTGACTTTC.

The chain combines TRBV2 with TRBJ1-4, with 8 bases identical to TRBD1. CDR1 is SNHLY, CDR2 FYNNEI, per germline. CDR3 length equals 14 residues. The CDR3 loop is CGQGAESTNEKLFF. CDR3 in DNA: TGTGGTCAGGGGGCAGAATCAACTAATGAAAAACTGTTTTTT.

This chain joins TRBV29-1 and TRBJ1-1; TRBD1 might be the D (5 bases). CDR3 length: 13 residues. Germline-derived CDR1 and CDR2 are SQVTM and ANQGSEA. V was cut by 4 bases and J by 3 bases, with 12 bases left in between. The CDR3 protein is CSVVSRDDTEAFF. The CDR3 coding sequence is TGCAGCGTTGTCAGCAGGGATGACACTGAAGCTTTCTTT.

The rearrangement joins TRBV6-5 to TRBJ1-1; D gene uncertain. CDR1 MNHEY and CDR2 SVGAGI come from the germline V gene. The CDR3 runs to 13 residues. V lost 6 bases to trimming and J lost 1 base, with 9 bases between them. CDR3 protein: CASRRTENTEAFF. CDR3 DNA: TGTGCCAGCAGACGAACAGAGAACACTGAAGCTTTCTTT.

The rearrangement uses TRBV11-2 and TRBJ2-1; D is undetermined. The CDR3 sequence is 11 residues long. V was trimmed by 5 bases and J by 8 bases, leaving 7 bases between them. The V gene's germline CDR1 is SGHAT and CDR2 FQNNGV. For the CDR3, the DNA is TGTGCCAGCAGCCAGACCTATGAGCAGTTCTTC. Its protein is CASSQTYEQFF. The full variable domain, completed using reference TRBV11-2 and TRBJ2-1, is EAGVAQSPRYKIIEKRQSVAFWCNPISGHATLYWYQQILGQGPKLLIQFQNNGVVDDSQLPKDRFSAERLKGVDSTLKIQPAKLEDSAVYLCASSQTYEQFFGPGTRLTVL.

The chain carries TRBV15 and TRBJ1-6, with 7 bases identical to TRBD1. CDR3 length equals 14 residues. Germline V gene data show CDR1 as LNHNV and CDR2 as YYDKDF (reference sequence). J gave up 11 bases and V 9 bases, and 13 bases lay outside the gene matches. CDR3 DNA: TGTGCCACTAGAAATTCAGGGGGGATAACACCCCTCCACTTT. Protein: CATRNSGGITPLHF. The complete variable domain, with remaining parts taken from reference TRBV15 and TRBJ1-6, reads DAMVIQNPRYQVTQFGKPVTLSCSQTLNHNVMYWYQQKSSQAPKLLFHYYDKDFNNEADTPDNFQSRRPNTSFCFLDIRSPGLGDTAMYLCATRNSGGITPLHFGNGTRLTVT.

The sample holds one count of this clone. V usage is TRBV18 and J usage is TRBJ2-5, with D unresolved. The CDR3 runs to 13 residues. The germline CDR1 and CDR2 sequences are KGHSH and LQKENI. V was pared by 0 bases and J by 4 bases, with 6 bases between. DNA of the CDR3: TGTGCCAGCTCACCACCGGGTAGAGAGACCCAGTACTTC. This encodes CASSPPGRETQYF.

This chain links TRBV6-1 with TRBJ2-6, with unresolved D. CDR1 MNHNS and CDR2 SASEGT come from the germline V gene. The germline V and J ends were trimmed by 3 bases and 0 bases, with 9 bases remaining between them. The CDR3 is 16 amino acids. CDR3 sequence: CASSESTASGANVLTF. DNA of the CDR3: TGTGCCAGCAGTGAGAGCACAGCCTCTGGGGCCAACGTCCTGACTTTC.

The chain has TRBV24-1 and TRBJ2-2, with D unresolved. CDR3 length: 14 residues. The V end lost 4 bases, the J end lost 3 bases, and 8 bases lay between the germline ends. Germline-derived CDR1 and CDR2 are KGHDR and SFDVKD. This CDR3 reads CATSDREDTGELFF. CDR3 nucleotide sequence: TGTGCCACCAGTGACCGCGAAGACACCGGGGAGCTGTTTTTT.

V gene TRBV6-2 or TRBV6-3 combines with J gene TRBJ2-7; the match to TRBD2 covers 7 bases. The CDR3 length is 13 residues. CDR1 is MNHEY and CDR2 is SVGEGT in the germline V gene. The V and J ends lost 5 bases and 12 bases, in that order; junction bases with no gene match: 13. The CDR3 here is CASSGASGLLWYF. The CDR3 DNA is TGTGCCAGCAGTGGTGCTAGCGGACTTCTATGGTACTTC.

The rearrangement links TRBV5-1 to TRBJ1-5; 9 bases are shared with TRBD1. The trim removed 7 bases at V and 1 base at J, leaving 6 bases unmatched. The CDR3 has 15 residues. The germline V gene encodes CDR1 SGHRS and CDR2 YFSETQ. This CDR3 is CASRRTGESNQPQHF. Here the CDR3 DNA reads TGCGCCAGCCGCCGGACAGGGGAGAGCAATCAGCCCCAGCATTTT.

The chain couples TRBV6-5 to TRBJ1-1, with D tentatively TRBD1 (6 bases). The CDR3 contains 15 residues. CDR1 and CDR2 (germline): MNHEY, SVGAGI. Trimming shortened V by 6 bases and J by 2 bases, and 16 bases separated the two germline ends. This chain's CDR3 is CASSPPGAGNTEAFF. The CDR3 DNA follows: TGTGCCAGCAGCCCCCCAGGGGCCGGAAACACTGAAGCTTTCTTT.

V is TRBV28 and J is TRBJ1-4; D possibly corresponds to TRBD1 (6 bases). The length of the CDR3 is 13 residues. Per germline, CDR1 MDHEN and CDR2 SYDVKM. Trimming left V 5 bases short and J 11 bases short, with 15 bases between. The CDR3 protein is CASSPTTGYKLFF. The CDR3 coding sequence is TGTGCCAGCAGTCCTACGACAGGTTATAAACTGTTTTTT.

This clone was counted between two and nine times. In DNA, the CDR3 is TGTGCCAGCGACAGTTTAACTGAAGCTTTCTTT. Residues: CASDSLTEAFF. The chain is built from TRBV28 and TRBJ1-1, with a possible D match to TRBD1 (5 bases). Per the germline V gene, CDR1 is MDHEN and CDR2 is SYDVKM. V was pared by 8 bases and J by 5 bases, with 9 bases between. The CDR3 spans 11 residues. Full variable domain (outside the CDR3, taken from reference TRBV28 and TRBJ1-1): DVKVTQSSRYLVKRTGEKVFLECVQDMDHENMFWYRQDPGLGLRLIYFSYDVKMKEKGDIPEGYSVSREKKERFSLILESASTNQTSMYLCASDSLTEAFFGQGTRLTVV.

This chain uses TRBV20-1 with TRBJ1-2; no clear D gene. The CDR3 is made up of 10 amino acids. Looked up from germline, CDR1 is DFQATT and CDR2 is SNEGSKA (reference sequence). V was pared by 1 base and J by 12 bases, with 9 bases between. The CDR3 region is CSARGPADTF. The CDR3 region has the DNA TGCAGTGCTAGAGGACCGGCTGACACCTTC.

The CDR3 coding sequence is TGTGCCAGCAGCCCGGGACAGCGGGACGAGCAGTACTTC. Translated: CASSPGQRDEQYF. V is TRBV3-1 (or the pseudogene TRBV3-2) and J is TRBJ2-7; D perhaps matches TRBD1 (7 bases). V lost 4 bases and J 5 bases, leaving 12 bases between the germline ends. This CDR3 spans 13 amino acids. Germline V CDR1 and CDR2: LGHDT, YNNKEL (reference sequence).

This clone was seen a single time. The chain links TRBV27 to TRBJ2-5, with 13 nucleotides matching TRBD2. This CDR3 contains 15 residues. Germline V gene sequence: CDR1 MNHEY, CDR2 SMNVEV (reference sequence). The V gene end was trimmed by 5 bases and the J gene end by 1 base; junction bases not matched to a gene: 1. For the CDR3, the DNA is TGTGCCAGCAGTCGACTAGCGGGAGGCCAAGAGACCCAGTACTTC. This sequence encodes CASSRLAGGQETQYF.